This TCR beta chain was sequenced during a study of shared clonotypes between healthy human individuals. Germline V gene sequence: CDR1 SGHTS, CDR2 YDEGEE. This CDR3 contains 16 residues. Trimming removed 0 bases at V and 1 base at J, with 13 bases between. Sequencing was performed with immunoSEQ multiplex PCR; in TCRdb, only in-frame clones are kept and a portion is missing. The sample contains some 2,100,000 clones, under 97% of which appear only once. Sample: naive CD4+ T cells sorted from blood. Subset specified: CD45RA+ positively selected. The chain employs TRBV5-8 and TRBJ1-1; the D gene is possibly TRBD1 (5 bases). This clonotype was obtained from a man younger than 35 in good health. Written as DNA, the CDR3 is TGTGCCAGCAGCTTGGCGCGGGGCAGGCAGAACACTGAAGCTTTCTTT. It codes for CASSLARGRQNTEAFF.